This T cell receptor (beta chain) was identified in a study of blood T cell repertoires in COVID-19 (dated by TCRdb to about 2020). In the study overall: Collaborator samples came from the United States, Italy and Spain and covered acute and convalescent phases of COVID-19. The material from the prospective study consisted of cDNA or gDNA derived from T cells, B-cell-depleted T cells, or PBMCs. Deeply sampled blood TCRbeta repertoires from subjects exposed to, actively infected with, or recovered from COVID-19 were included in the dataset. The repertoires were released in a freely available public database intended as a resource for research on the immune response to SARS-CoV-2. The samples were drawn from the first 160 participants of the ongoing ImmuneRACE study and from over a thousand subjects provided by 6 global collaborators. The sample metadata nearly always contained a de-identified subject ID, COVID-19 status, age in years and sex. Where available, HLA class I and class II types were taken from metadata supplied by the sample provider and were not determined by assay-based typing.

The immunoSEQ Assay, a bias-controlled multiplex PCR, was used to amplify TCRbeta CDR3 regions from genomic DNA. In the source study's methods: The number of nucleated cells in each sample was estimated from the amplification of reference gene primers within the assay. To quantify the absolute abundance of each unique TCRbeta CDR3 rearrangement, sequence reads were collapsed and filtered. For each sample, productive Simpson clonality was calculated as the square root of Simpson's diversity index across productive rearrangements. TCRdb carries this immuneACCESS record with in-frame sequences only. Its versions omit some clonotypes, under half of them owing to an unresolved V gene in the studies checked, with the rest unexplained. The V and J calls and clone size are taken from that table; D and trimming were inferred from the DNA. The sample has 40,000 to 50,000 clones on record, nearly 90% of them singletons. The ten largest clones add up to roughly 4.3% of the sample.

Overall results and qualifications from the work: The amount of clinical and demographic metadata varied by source and participant and was provided uncurated.

Each collaborating institution followed its own protocols to collect whole blood in K2EDTA tubes. For TCRbeta analysis, collaborators shipped samples as frozen whole blood, isolated PBMCs, or DNA extracted from either of those sample types. This clone turned up a few times. The antigen this receptor binds is unknown. No much larger clone is present one base from it, and per-base qualities are unavailable. The sequence was obtained from a man between 60 and 70 years old with acute or convalescent COVID-19. The sequencing sample was made of peripheral blood.

The nucleotide sequence reads as follows: TGTGCCAGCAGCTTAGTTAGGACGGTCGGGGAGGGCTACACCTTC. Translated, this gives CASSLVRTVGEGYTF. The chain couples TRBV7-2 to TRBJ1-2; the D gene is unclear. The CDR3 sequence holds 15 residues, the cysteine and phenylalanine included. The retained sequence is limited to the CDR3, 45 bases, with the frame set at the first base. Via the germline V gene, CDR1 is SGHTA and CDR2 FQGNSA. V and J are truncated by 1 base and 8 bases respectively, leaving an intervening sequence of 17 bases.